Here is one TCR beta chain with its context. An end of the junction does not agree with germline; a read error may underlie this. Germline V gene sequence: CDR1 DFQATT, CDR2 SNEGSKA (reference sequence). The CDR3 spans 13 residues. The sample is drawn from a study of response to subunit inactivated influenza vaccine. TCRdb reprocessed the RT-PCR reads via MiXCR and lists one record per CDR3 protein. Among approximately 500,000 distinct CDR3 sequences, 14% were seen once, and the ten largest hold 11%. This sequence originates from a man aged 45-65 years who received an inactivated influenza vaccine. The J gene is TRBJ2-5, the V gene TRBV20-1; tentative D call: TRBD2 (5 bases). This specimen consisted of PBMCs from blood, obtained roughly 12 days after vaccination. CDR3 loop: CSARGPSQETQYF. The CDR3 nucleotides are TGCAGTGCCAGAGGGCCAAGTCAAGAGACCCAGTACTTC.